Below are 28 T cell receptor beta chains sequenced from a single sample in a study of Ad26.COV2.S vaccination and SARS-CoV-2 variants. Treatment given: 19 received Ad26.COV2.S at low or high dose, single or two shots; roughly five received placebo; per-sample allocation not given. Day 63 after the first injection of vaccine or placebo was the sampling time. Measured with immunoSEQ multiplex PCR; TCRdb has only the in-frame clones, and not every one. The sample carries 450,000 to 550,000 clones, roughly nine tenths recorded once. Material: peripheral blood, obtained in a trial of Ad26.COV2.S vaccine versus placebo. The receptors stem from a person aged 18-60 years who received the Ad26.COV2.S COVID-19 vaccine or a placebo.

DNA for the CDR3: TGTGCCAGCAGCGTAGGCCTTGGCTGGCGTCAGGGGGCGACAGAAAAACTGTTTTTT. Translating gives CASSVGLGWRQGATEKLFF. The chain carries TRBV9 and TRBJ1-4, with TRBD1 identical over 8 bases. Trimming took 0 bases from V and 8 from J; bases not matched to a gene: 18. The CDR3 has 19 residues. Germline lookup yields CDR1 SGDLS and CDR2 YYNGEE. The whole variable domain, remainder taken from reference TRBV9 and TRBJ1-4, is DSGVTQTPKHLITATGQRVTLRCSPRSGDLSVYWYQQSLDQGLQFLIQYYNGEERAKGNILERFSAQQFPDLHSELNLSSLELGDSALYFCASSVGLGWRQGATEKLFFGSGTQLSVL.

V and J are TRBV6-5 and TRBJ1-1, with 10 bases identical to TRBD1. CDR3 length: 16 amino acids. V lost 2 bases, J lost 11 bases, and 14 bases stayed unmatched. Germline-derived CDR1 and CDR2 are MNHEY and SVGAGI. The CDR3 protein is CASSYVGTGVSATAFF. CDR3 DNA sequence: TGTGCCAGCAGTTACGTAGGGACAGGGGTTTCCGCTACGGCTTTCTTT.

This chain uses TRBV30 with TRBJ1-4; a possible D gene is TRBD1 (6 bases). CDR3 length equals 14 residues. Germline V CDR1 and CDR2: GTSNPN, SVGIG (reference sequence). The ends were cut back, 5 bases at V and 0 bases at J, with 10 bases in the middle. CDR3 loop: CAWGRGPTNEKLFF. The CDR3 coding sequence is TGTGCCTGGGGCAGGGGACCAACTAATGAAAAACTGTTTTTT.

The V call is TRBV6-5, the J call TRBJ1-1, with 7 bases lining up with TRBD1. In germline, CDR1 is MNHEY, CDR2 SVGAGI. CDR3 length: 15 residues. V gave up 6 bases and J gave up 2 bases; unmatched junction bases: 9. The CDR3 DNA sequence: TGTGCCAGCAGCATCATCAGGGGGACAAACACTGAAGCTTTCTTT. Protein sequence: CASSIIRGTNTEAFF.

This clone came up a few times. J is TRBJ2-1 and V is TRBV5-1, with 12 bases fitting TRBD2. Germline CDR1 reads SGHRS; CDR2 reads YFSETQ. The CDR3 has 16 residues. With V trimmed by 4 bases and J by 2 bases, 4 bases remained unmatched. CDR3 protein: CASSPGLAGPYNEQFF. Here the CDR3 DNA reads TGCGCCAGCAGCCCCGGACTAGCGGGACCCTACAATGAGCAGTTCTTC.

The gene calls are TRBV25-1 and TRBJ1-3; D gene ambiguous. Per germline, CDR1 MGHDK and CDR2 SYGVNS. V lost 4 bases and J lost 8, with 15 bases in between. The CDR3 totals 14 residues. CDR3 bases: TGTGCCAGCAGTGGAGGACCCGGCCAGCACACCATATATTTT. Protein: CASSGGPGQHTIYF. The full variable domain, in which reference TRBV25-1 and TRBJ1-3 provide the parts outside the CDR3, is EADIYQTPRYLVIGTGKKITLECSQTMGHDKMYWYQQDPGMELHLIHYSYGVNSTEKGDLSSESTVSRIRTEHFPLTLESARPSHTSQYLCASSGGPGQHTIYFGEGSWLTVV.

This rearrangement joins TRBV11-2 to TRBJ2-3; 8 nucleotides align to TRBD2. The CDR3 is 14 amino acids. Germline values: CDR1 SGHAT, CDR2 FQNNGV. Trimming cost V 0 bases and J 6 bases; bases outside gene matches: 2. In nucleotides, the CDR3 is TGTGCCAGCAGCTTAGATTTAGCGGGGGATACGCAGTATTTT. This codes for CASSLDLAGDTQYF. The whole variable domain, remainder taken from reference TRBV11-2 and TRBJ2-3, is EAGVAQSPRYKIIEKRQSVAFWCNPISGHATLYWYQQILGQGPKLLIQFQNNGVVDDSQLPKDRFSAERLKGVDSTLKIQPAKLEDSAVYLCASSLDLAGDTQYFGPGTRLTVL.

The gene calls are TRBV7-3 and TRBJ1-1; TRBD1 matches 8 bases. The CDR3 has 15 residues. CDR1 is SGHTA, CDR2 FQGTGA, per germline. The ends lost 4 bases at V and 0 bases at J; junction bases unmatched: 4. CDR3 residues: CASSSQGALNTEAFF. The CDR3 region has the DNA TGTGCCAGCAGCTCGCAGGGGGCGCTGAACACTGAAGCTTTCTTT.

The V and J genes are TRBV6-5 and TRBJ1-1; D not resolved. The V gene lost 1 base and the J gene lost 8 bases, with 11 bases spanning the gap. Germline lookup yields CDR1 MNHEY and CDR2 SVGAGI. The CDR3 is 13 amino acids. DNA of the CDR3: TGTGCCAGCAGTTACTTTGGCCCCAAGGAAGCTTTCTTT. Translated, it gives CASSYFGPKEAFF.

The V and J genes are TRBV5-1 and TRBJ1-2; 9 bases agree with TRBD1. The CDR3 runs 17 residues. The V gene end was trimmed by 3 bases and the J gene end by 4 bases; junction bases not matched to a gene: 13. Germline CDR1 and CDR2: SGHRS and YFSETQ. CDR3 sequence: CASSSAGQGHSIYGYTF. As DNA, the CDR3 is TGCGCCAGCAGCTCCGCGGGACAGGGCCACTCCATCTATGGCTACACCTTC.

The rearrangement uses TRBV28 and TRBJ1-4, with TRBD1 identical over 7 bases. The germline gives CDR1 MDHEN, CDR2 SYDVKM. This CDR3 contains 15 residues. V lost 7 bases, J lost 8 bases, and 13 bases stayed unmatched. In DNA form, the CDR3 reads TGTGCCAGCACAACTACAGGGGCGGGCAGCGAAAAACTGTTTTTT. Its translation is CASTTTGAGSEKLFF.

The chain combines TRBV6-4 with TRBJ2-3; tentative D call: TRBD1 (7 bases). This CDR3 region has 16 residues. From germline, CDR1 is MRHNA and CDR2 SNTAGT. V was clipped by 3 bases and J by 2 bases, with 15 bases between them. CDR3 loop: CASSEVAEGATDTQYF. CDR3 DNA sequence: TGTGCCAGCAGTGAAGTAGCGGAGGGGGCCACAGATACGCAGTATTTT.

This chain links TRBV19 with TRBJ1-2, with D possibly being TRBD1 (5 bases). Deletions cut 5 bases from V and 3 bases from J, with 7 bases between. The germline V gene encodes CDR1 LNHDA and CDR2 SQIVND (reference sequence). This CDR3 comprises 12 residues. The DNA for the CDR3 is TGTGCCAGTAGTCCCAGGGACTATGGCTACACCTTC. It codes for CASSPRDYGYTF.

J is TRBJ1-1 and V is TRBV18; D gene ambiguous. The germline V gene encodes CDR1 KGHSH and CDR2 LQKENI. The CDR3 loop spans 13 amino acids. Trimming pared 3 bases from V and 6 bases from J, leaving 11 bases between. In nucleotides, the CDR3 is TGTGCCAGCTCACCCTACGAAAGGTCTGAAGCTTTCTTT. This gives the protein CASSPYERSEAFF.

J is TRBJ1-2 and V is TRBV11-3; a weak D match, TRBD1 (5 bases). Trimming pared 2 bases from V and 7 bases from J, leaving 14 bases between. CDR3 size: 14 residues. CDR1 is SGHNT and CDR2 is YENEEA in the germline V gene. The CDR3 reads CASSLSVGVGGYTF. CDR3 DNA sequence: TGTGCCAGCAGCTTATCCGTAGGGGTCGGTGGCTACACCTTC.

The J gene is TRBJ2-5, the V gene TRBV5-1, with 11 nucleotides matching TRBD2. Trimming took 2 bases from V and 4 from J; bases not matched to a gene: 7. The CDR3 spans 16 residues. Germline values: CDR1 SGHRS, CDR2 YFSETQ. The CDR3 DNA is TGCGCCAGCAGCTTCTTCCTAGCGGGGGGCGGAGAGACCCAGTACTTC. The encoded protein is CASSFFLAGGGETQYF.

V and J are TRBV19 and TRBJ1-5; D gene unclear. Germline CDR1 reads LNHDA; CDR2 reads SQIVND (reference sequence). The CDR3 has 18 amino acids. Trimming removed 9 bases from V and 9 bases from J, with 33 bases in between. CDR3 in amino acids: CASRRGSESIGGMVPQHF. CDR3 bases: TGTGCCAGCCGCCGAGGGTCGGAAAGCATTGGTGGTATGGTGCCCCAGCATTTT.

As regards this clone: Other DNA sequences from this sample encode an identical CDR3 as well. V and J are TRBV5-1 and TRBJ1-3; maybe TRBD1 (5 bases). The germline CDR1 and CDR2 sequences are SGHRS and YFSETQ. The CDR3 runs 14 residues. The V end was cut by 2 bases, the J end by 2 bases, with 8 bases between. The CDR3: CASSLGAAGNTIYF. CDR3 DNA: TGCGCCAGCAGCTTAGGGGCAGCTGGAAACACCATATATTTT. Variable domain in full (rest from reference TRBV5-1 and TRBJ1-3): KAGVTQTPRYLIKTRGQQVTLSCSPISGHRSVSWYQQTPGQGLQFLFEYFSETQRNKGNFPGRFSGRQFSNSRSEMNVSTLELGDSALYLCASSLGAAGNTIYFGEGSWLTVV.

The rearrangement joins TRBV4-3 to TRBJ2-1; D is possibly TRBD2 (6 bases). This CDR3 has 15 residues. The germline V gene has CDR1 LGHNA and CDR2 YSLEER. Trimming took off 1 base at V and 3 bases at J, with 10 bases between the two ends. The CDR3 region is CASSQGLENYNEQFF. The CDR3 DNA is TGCGCCAGCAGCCAAGGACTAGAAAACTACAATGAGCAGTTCTTC.

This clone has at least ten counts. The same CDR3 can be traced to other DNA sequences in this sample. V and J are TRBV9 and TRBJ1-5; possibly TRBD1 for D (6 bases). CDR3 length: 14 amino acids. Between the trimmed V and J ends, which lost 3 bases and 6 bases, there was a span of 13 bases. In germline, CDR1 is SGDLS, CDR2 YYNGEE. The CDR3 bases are TGTGCCAGCAGCGCACAGGGATCGGGTCAGCCCCAGCATTTT. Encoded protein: CASSAQGSGQPQHF.

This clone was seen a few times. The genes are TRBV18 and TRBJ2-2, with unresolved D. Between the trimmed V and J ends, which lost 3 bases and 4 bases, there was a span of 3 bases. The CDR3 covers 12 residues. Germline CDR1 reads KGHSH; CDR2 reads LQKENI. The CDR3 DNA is TGTGCCAGCTCACCCCTCACCGGGGAGCTGTTTTTT. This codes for CASSPLTGELFF.

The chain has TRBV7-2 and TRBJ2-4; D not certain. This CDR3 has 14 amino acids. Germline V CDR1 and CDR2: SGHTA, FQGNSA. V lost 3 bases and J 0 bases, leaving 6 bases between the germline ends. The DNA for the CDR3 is TGTGCCAGCAGCTTTGGCCCAGCCAAAAACATTCAGTACTTC. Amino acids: CASSFGPAKNIQYF. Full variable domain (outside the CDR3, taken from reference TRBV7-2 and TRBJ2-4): GAGVSQSPSNKVTEKGKDVELRCDPISGHTALYWYRQSLGQGLEFLIYFQGNSAPDKSGLPSDRFSAERTGGSVSTLTIQRTQQEDSAVYLCASSFGPAKNIQYFGAGTRLSVL.

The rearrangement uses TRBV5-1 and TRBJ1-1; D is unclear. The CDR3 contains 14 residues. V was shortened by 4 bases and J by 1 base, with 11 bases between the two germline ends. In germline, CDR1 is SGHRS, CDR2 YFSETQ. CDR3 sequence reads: CASSNPGGNTEAFF. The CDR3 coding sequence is TGCGCCAGCAGCAACCCAGGCGGGAACACTGAAGCTTTCTTT.

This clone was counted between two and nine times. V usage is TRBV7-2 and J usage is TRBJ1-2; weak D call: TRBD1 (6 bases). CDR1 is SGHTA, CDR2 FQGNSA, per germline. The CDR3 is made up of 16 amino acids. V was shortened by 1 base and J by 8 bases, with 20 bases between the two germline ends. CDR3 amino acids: CASSLDSSRGAGGYTF. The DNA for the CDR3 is TGTGCCAGCAGCTTAGACTCTTCTCGGGGGGCTGGCGGCTACACCTTC.

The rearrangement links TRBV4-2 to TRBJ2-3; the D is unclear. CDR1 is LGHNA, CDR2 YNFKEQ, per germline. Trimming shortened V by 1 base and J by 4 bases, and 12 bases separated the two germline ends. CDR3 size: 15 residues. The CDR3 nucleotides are TGTGCCAGCAGCCAAGGGTTACTTTGGTCAGATACGCAGTATTTT. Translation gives CASSQGLLWSDTQYF.

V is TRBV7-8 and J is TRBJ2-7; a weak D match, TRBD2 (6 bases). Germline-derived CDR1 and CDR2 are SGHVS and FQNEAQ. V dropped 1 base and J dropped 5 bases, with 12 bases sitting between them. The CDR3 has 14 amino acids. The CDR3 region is CASSLGTGVDEQYF. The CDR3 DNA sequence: TGTGCCAGCAGCTTAGGGACGGGGGTTGACGAGCAGTACTTC.

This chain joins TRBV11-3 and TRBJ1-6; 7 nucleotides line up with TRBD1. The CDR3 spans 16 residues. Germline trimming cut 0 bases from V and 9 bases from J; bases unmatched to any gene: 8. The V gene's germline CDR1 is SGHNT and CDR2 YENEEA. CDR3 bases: TGTGCCAGCAGCTTAGACCCTCGACAGGGAGTTTCACCCCTCCACTTT. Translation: CASSLDPRQGVSPLHF.

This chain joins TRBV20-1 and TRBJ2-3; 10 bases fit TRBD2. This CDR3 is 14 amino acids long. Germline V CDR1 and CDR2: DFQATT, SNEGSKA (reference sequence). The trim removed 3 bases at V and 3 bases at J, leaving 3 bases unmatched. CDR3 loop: CSASILAGTDTQYF. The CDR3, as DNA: TGCAGTGCTAGTATACTAGCGGGGACAGATACGCAGTATTTT.